This is a list of T cell receptor beta chains from one sample in a study of T cells in Graves' hyperthyroidism and ophthalmopathy. MiXCR, applied by TCRdb to the multiplex PCR reads, yields one record per CDR3 protein. Seen here are more than 500,000 distinct CDR3 sequences, about 46% observed once, and the top ten hold 35% to 50%. Source material: peripheral blood or thyroid tissue (not recorded which). The receptors were sampled from an adult woman with Graves' disease, either hyperthyroidism or ophthalmopathy (not recorded which). Each CDR3 is given with its conserved first and last residue. The order of the fields is J gene, V gene, clone size, CDR3 protein. Some rows have no size entry. The others give once, few or many, or a class for an expanded clone.

TRBJ2-5 TRBV29-1 NA CSATRGTEFQETQYF
TRBJ2-2 TRBV2 few CATSGLESKNTGELFF
TRBJ2-6 TRBV14 NA CASSQEGGSGANVLTF
TRBJ1-5 TRBV10-3 NA CAISESKRVRVNQPQHF
TRBJ1-1 TRBV2 NA CASKDLNKVFPPEVAVF
TRBJ2-6 TRBV11-2 once CASSFQKGTGANVLTF
TRBJ1-2 TRBV29-1 NA CSVRGGEYGYTF
TRBJ2-7 TRBV12-3/TRBV12-4 once CASRRTGGGFPYEQYF
TRBJ1-1 TRBV29-1 many CSANREFDTEAFF
TRBJ2-3 TRBV11-2 many CASSNPGLSTDTQYF
TRBJ1-1 TRBV27 NA CASSFLLTDEAFF
TRBJ1-6 TRBV12-3/TRBV12-4 many CASSPRTGVNSPLHF
TRBJ2-7 TRBV10-2 many CASSGLDNYEQYF
TRBJ1-2 TRBV10-3 NA CAISEPAPDRVNYGYTF
TRBJ2-5 TRBV19 few CASSTGQGVGSETQYF
TRBJ1-5 TRBV12-3/TRBV12-4 many CASSWTGGKQPQHF
TRBJ1-1 TRBV10-3 few CAISAGDDITEAFF
TRBJ2-7 TRBV7-9 NA CASSSGDRDYEQYF
TRBJ2-7 TRBV7-2 NA CASSPGGGLKEQYF
TRBJ1-4 TRBV19 NA CASSIPGQGAFEKLFF
TRBJ1-2 TRBV7-9 NA CASSLMSSANYGYTF
TRBJ2-5 TRBV7-2 NA CASSPRWGRAEETQYF
TRBJ1-5 TRBV6-1 few CASSEMGQYEHF
TRBJ1-2 TRBV29-1 once CGVEGGSFGYTF
TRBJ2-7 TRBV29-1 NA CSVVDGGEQYF
TRBJ2-7 TRBV3-1 NA CASRSAYEQYF
TRBJ1-4 TRBV7-9 once CASSLAGEGPGKLFF
TRBJ1-6 TRBV2 NA CASSARQVYNSPLHF
TRBJ2-7 TRBV7-9 once CASSYWTDSYEQYF
TRBJ1-1 TRBV9 many CASSALAGPTEAFF
TRBJ2-5 TRBV11-2 NA CASSIRVGETQYF
TRBJ1-2 TRBV19 NA CASSQPGRDGDYGYTF
TRBJ1-2 TRBV6-6 NA CASIDREMGRGGYTF
TRBJ2-2 TRBV20-1 many CSALASAPNTGELFF
TRBJ1-5 TRBV7-9 NA CASSSDGGNQPQHF
TRBJ1-5 TRBV15 NA CAASSSGAGYSNQPQHF
TRBJ2-5 TRBV10-3 few CAISESQGRETQYF
TRBJ1-5 TRBV20-1 NA CSATGLGDRENQPQHF
TRBJ2-4 TRBV2 NA CASSEGVISRDIQYF
TRBJ2-6 TRBV29-1 NA CGVPGSGANVLTF
TRBJ1-6 TRBV2 many CARGDAYYNSPLHF
TRBJ1-1 TRBV11-3 few CASSSTAGNTEAFF
TRBJ2-7 TRBV4-1 many CASSQDRSRYWYEQYF
TRBJ2-3 TRBV7-2 few CASTFGGGRAGTQYF
TRBJ1-1 TRBV18 few CASSPDRQKTEAFF
TRBJ2-1 TRBV7-2 NA CASSLKARMDRTNEQFF
TRBJ1-6 TRBV7-4 NA CASSLAKGRQGNSPLHF
TRBJ1-2 TRBV15 once CATSSYGGFRLGYTF
TRBJ2-5 TRBV5-1 many CASSLEGAGETQYF
TRBJ2-3 TRBV7-9 NA CASSFSGDTQYF
TRBJ2-5 TRBV19 many CASSNRRGETQYF
TRBJ1-5 TRBV10-3 NA CAVRGHLNQPQHF
TRBJ2-7 TRBV2 NA CATRGLAGQNEQYF
TRBJ1-5 TRBV19 many CASSIWQGADWNQPQHF